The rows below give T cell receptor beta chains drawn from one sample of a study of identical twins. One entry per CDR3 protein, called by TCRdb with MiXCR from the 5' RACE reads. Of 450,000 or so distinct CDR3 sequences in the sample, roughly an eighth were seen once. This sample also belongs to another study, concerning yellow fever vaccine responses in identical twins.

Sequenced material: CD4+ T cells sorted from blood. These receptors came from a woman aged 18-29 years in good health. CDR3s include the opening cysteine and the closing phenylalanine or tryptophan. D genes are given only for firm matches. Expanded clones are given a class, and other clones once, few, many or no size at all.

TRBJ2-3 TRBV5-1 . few TGCGCCAGCAGCCCTGTCCGGGGGGCGGGAGATACGCAGTATTTT CASSPVRGAGDTQYF
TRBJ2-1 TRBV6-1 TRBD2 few TGTGCCAGCATTGGTCAGGCGACTAGCGGGGTTTACAATGAGCAGTTCTTC CASIGQATSGVYNEQFF
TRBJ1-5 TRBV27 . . TGTGCCAGCAGTCGATCCACAGGGCTTTGGCAGCCCCAGCATTTT CASSRSTGLWQPQHF
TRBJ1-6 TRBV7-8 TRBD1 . TGTGCCAGCAGCCGAAACCTACAGGGGACGATGAGGCCCCTCCACTTT CASSRNLQGTMRPLHF
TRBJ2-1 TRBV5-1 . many TGCGCCAGCAGCTCAGGGTCGGGGGCCGGAAATGAGCAGTTCTTC CASSSGSGAGNEQFF
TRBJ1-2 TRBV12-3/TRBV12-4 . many TGTGCCAGCAGTTTTCGGACAGCGAATGGCTATGGCTACACCTTC CASSFRTANGYGYTF
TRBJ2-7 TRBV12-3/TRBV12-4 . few TGTGCCAGCAGTCAGATACTAGCAGGGGAGCAGTACTTC CASSQILAGEQYF
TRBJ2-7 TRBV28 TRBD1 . TGTGCCAGCAGCTCAACAGGGGGCGCGGGGTGGGAGCAGTACTTC CASSSTGGAGWEQYF
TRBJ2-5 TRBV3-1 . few TGTGCCAGCAGCCTCCCCCGGCGAGGACAGGAGACCCAGTACTTC CASSLPRRGQETQYF
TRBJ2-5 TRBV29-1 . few TGCAGCGTCGAAAGGTTAGAGACCCAGTACTTC CSVERLETQYF
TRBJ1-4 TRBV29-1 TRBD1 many TGCAGCGTCGGCGGACAGGGGCGGGAAAAACTGTTTTTT CSVGGQGREKLFF
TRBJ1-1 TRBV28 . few TGTGCCAGCAGGCTAACCACTGAAGCTTTCTTT CASRLTTEAFF
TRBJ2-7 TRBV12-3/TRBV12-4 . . TGTGCCAGCACCAAAGGGGGGGAAGTAGACGAGCAGTACTTC CASTKGGEVDEQYF
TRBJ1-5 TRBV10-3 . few TGTGCCATCAAAGACAGCTTCGGCAATCAGCCCCAGCATTTT CAIKDSFGNQPQHF
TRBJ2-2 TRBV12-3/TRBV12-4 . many TGTGCCAGCAGTTCCATCCAGGGGAGTACCGGGGAGCTGTTTTTT CASSSIQGSTGELFF
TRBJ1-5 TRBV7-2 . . TGTGCCAGCAGCACCGAATCGGGTTTTCAGCCCCAGCATTTT CASSTESGFQPQHF
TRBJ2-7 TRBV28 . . TGTGCCAGCAGATCTAGCGTCCACGAGCAGTACTTC CASRSSVHEQYF
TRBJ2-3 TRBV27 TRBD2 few TGTGCCAGCAGTTTATCCACCCGGACTAGCGGGAGGAAGGGCACAGATACGCAGTATTTT CASSLSTRTSGRKGTDTQYF
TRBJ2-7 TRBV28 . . TGTGCCAGCAGCTCTCCTCTAGCGCCTTCGTTCGACGAGCAGTACTTC CASSSPLAPSFDEQYF
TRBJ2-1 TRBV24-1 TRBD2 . TGTGCCACCAGTGACCGACTAGCGAGAGATAGGACCTACAATGAGCAGTTCTTC CATSDRLARDRTYNEQFF
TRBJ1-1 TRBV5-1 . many TGCGCCAGCAGCTCGGGACATCCGAACACTGAAGCTTTCTTT CASSSGHPNTEAFF
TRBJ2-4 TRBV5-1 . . TGCGCCAGCAGCGACGGGATAAAAAACATTCAGTACTTC CASSDGIKNIQYF
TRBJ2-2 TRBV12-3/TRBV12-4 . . TGTGCCAGCAGTTTAGGGCTCGGGGAGCTGTTTTTT CASSLGLGELFF
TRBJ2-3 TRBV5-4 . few TGTGCCAGCAGCGAGACTAGCACAGATACGCAGTATTTT CASSETSTDTQYF
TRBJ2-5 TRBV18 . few TGTGCCAGCTCACCACCGTCGGCAGAGGAGACCCAGTACTTC CASSPPSAEETQYF